This paragraph covers one T cell receptor (beta chain) sequence. Its target is not known. This sample stems from a study of cytomegalovirus exposure and HLA in healthy donors. Whole-study results and caveats: Later analysis suggested most CMV-associated TCR beta chains were HLA-restricted.

A multiplex PCR was run with 60 Vbeta primers and 13 Jbeta primers. Measured with immunoSEQ multiplex PCR; TCRdb has only the in-frame clones, and not every one. The data hold 98,000 or so clones, with more than 75% observed a single time. Every donor was a healthy person donating bone marrow. Nobody recorded the CMV serostatus of this donor. The origin of this receptor is a human donor in good health. Sequencing input: PBMCs.

The CDR3 here is CASSYTDRVHQPQHF. The CDR3 DNA reads TGTGCCAGCAGTTACACTGACAGGGTCCACCAGCCCCAGCATTTT. V and J are TRBV6-6 and TRBJ1-5; 7 bases are a match to TRBD1. Germline lookup yields CDR1 MNHNY and CDR2 SVGAGI (reference sequence). The V gene end was trimmed by 2 bases and the J gene end by 7 bases; junction bases not matched to a gene: 8. This CDR3 contains 15 residues.